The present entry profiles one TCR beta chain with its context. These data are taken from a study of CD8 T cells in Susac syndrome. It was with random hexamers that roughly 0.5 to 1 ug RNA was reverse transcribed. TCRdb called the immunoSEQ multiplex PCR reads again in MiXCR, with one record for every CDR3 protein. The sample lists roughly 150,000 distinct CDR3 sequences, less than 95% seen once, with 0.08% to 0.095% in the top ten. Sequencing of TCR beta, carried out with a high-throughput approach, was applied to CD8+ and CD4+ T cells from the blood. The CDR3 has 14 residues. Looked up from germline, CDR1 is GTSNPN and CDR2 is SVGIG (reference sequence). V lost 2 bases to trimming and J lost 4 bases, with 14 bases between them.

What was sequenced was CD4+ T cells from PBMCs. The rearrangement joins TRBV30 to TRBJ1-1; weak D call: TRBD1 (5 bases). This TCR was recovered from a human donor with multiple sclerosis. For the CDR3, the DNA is TGTGCCTGGAGTTTGACAGCCCGAGTCACTGAAGCTTTCTTT. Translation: CAWSLTARVTEAFF. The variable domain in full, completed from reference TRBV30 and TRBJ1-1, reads SQTIHQWPATLVQPVGSPLSLECTVEGTSNPNLYWYRQAAGRGLQLLFYSVGIGQISSEVPQNLSASRPQDRQFILSSKKLLLSDSGFYLCAWSLTARVTEAFFGQGTRLTVV.